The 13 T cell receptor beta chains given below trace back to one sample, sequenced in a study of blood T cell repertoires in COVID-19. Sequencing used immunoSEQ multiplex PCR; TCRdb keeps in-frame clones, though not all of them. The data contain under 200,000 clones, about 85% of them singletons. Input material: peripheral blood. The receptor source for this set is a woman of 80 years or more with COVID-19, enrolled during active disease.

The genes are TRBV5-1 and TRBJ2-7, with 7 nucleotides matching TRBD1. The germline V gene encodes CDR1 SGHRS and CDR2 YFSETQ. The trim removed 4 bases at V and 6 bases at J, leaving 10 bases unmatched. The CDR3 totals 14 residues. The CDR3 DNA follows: TGCGCCAGCAGCACGGCCCAGGGGGTCGGCGAGCAGTACTTC. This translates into CASSTAQGVGEQYF.

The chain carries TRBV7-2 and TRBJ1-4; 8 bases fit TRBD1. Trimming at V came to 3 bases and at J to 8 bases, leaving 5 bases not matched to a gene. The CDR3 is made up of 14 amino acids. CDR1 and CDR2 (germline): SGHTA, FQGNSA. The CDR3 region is CASSLDRVGEKLFF. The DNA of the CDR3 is TGTGCCAGCAGCTTGGACAGGGTCGGGGAAAAACTGTTTTTT.

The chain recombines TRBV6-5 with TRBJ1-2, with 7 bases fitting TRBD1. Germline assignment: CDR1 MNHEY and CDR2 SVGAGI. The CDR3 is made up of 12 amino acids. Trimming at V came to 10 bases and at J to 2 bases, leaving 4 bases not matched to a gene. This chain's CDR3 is CAIRGQNYGYTF. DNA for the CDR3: TGTGCCATCCGGGGACAGAACTATGGCTACACCTTC.

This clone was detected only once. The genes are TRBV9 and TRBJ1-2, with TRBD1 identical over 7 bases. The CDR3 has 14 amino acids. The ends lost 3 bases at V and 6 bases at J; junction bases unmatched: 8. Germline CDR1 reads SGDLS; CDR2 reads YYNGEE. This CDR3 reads CASSDATGKDGYTF. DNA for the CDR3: TGTGCCAGCAGCGATGCGACAGGGAAGGATGGCTACACCTTC.

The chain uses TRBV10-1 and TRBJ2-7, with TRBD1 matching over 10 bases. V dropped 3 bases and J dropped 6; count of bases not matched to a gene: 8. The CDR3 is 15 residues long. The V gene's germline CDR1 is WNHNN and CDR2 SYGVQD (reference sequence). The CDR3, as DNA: TGCGCCAGCAGTGACGCGGGACAGGGGTCTTCCGAGCAGTACTTC. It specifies CASSDAGQGSSEQYF.

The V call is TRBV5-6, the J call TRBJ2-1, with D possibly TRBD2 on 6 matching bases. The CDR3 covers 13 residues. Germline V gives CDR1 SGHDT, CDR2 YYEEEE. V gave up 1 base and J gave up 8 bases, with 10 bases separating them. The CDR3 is CASSLRGTDEQFF. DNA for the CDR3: TGTGCCAGCAGCTTGCGGGGGACCGATGAGCAGTTCTTC.

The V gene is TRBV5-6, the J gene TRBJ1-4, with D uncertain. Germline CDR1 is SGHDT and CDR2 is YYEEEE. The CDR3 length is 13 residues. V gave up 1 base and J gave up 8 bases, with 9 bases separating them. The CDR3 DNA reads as TGTGCCAGCAGCTTGTGGTCACAAGAAAAACTGTTTTTT. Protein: CASSLWSQEKLFF.

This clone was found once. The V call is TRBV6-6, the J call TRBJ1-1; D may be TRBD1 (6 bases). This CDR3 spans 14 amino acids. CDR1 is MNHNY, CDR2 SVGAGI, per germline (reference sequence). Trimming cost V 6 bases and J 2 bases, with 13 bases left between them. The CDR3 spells CASRRTDINTEAFF. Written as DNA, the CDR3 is TGTGCCAGCAGAAGGACAGATATTAACACTGAAGCTTTCTTT.

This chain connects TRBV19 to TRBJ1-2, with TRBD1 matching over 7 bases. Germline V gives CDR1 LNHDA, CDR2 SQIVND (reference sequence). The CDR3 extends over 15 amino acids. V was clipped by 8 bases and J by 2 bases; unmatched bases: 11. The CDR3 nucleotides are TGTGCCAGTGGAGACCGCCAGGGACAGAACTATGGCTACACCTTC. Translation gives CASGDRQGQNYGYTF.

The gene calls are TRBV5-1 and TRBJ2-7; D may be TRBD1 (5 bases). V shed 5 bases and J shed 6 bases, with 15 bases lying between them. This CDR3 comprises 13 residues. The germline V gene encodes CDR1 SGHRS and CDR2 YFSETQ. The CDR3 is CASRPTVTSEQYF. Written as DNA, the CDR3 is TGCGCCAGCAGACCGACAGTTACTTCCGAGCAGTACTTC.

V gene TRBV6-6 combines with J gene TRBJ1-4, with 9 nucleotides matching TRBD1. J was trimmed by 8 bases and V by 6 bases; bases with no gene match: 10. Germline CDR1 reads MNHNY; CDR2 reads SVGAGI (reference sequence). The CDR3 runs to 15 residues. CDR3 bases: TGTGCCAGCAGGTCCTCCGGGACAGGGTTAGAAAAACTGTTTTTT. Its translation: CASRSSGTGLEKLFF.

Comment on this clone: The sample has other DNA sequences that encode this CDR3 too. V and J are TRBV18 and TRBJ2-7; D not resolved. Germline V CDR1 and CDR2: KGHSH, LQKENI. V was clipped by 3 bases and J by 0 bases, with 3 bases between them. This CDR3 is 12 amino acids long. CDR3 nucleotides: TGTGCCAGCTCACCCAGCTCCTACGAGCAGTACTTC. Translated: CASSPSSYEQYF.

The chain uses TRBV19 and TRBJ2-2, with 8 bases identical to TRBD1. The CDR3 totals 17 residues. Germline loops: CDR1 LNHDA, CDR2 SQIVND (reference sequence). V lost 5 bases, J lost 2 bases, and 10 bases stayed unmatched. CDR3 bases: TGTGCCAGTAGTCCTCCCCGTGGACAGGGAAACACCGGGGAGCTGTTTTTT. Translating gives CASSPPRGQGNTGELFF.